This record covers a single T cell receptor (beta chain). CDR1 and CDR2 (germline): SGHVS, FQNEAQ. There are 16 residues in the CDR3. V lost 0 bases and J 2 bases, leaving 11 bases between the germline ends. Primers for the PCR totalled 60 Vbeta and 13 Jbeta. Produced via immunoSEQ multiplex PCR; TCRdb's table is partial and in-frame only. Among about 140,000 clones listed, around 80% were seen once. This sample is drawn from a study of cytomegalovirus exposure and HLA in healthy donors. The chain uses TRBV7-8 and TRBJ1-5, with D possibly being TRBD1 (5 bases). Source material: PBMCs. The sequence was collected from a male donor in good health and CMV-seropositive. The CDR3 is CASSLAGGEGNQPQHF. The CDR3 DNA is TGTGCCAGCAGCTTAGCGGGAGGGGAGGGCAATCAGCCCCAGCATTTT.